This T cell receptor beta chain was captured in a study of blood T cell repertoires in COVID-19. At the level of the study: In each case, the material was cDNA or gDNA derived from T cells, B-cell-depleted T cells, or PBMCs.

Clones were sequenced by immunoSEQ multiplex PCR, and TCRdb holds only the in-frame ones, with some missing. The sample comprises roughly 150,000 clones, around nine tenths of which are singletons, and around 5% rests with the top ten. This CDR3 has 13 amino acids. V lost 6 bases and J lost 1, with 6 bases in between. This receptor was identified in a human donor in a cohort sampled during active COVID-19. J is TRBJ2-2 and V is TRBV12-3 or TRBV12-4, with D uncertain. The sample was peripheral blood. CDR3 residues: CASRNGNTGELFF. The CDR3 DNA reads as TGTGCCAGCAGAAACGGGAACACCGGGGAGCTGTTTTTT.